This T cell receptor (beta chain) was documented in a study of radiotherapy plus CTLA-4 blockade in lung cancer. Whole-study findings and limits: Early blood T cell clone changes and increased post-radiation serum interferon-beta were reportedly the strongest response predictors.

This clone appeared once. What it binds is unknown. The CDR3 is 14 amino acids. CDR1 and CDR2 (germline): SGHDT, YYEEEE. Trimming removed 4 bases from V and 11 bases from J, with 19 bases in between. The protocol was immunoSEQ multiplex PCR, while the TCRdb copy is restricted to in-frame clones and leaves out a portion. Of about 59,000 clones listed, 70% to 80% are singletons. The starting material was peripheral blood, obtained from a patient treated with radiotherapy plus ipilimumab. The sequence came from a human donor with non-small cell lung cancer who had a complete response to radiotherapy plus ipilimumab. The rearrangement uses TRBV5-6 and TRBJ2-1; TRBD1 is a possible D gene (5 bases). The CDR3 DNA reads as TGTGCCAGCAGCCCTGACAGACCCGGGCGGCAGCAGTTCTTC. This encodes CASSPDRPGRQQFF. Full variable domain (outside the CDR3, taken from reference TRBV5-6 and TRBJ2-1): DAGVTQSPTHLIKTRGQQVTLRCSPKSGHDTVSWYQQALGQGPQFIFQYYEEEERQRGNFPDRFSGHQFPNYSSELNVNALLLGDSALYLCASSPDRPGRQQFFGPGTRLTVL.